These 15 T cell receptor beta chains were all obtained from the same sample, sequenced in a study of blood T cell repertoires in COVID-19. TCRdb keeps only in-frame clones here, not all; method: immunoSEQ multiplex PCR. In the table there are fewer than 150,000 clones, about 83% of which are singletons. Sequencing was done on a sample of peripheral blood. All receptors come from a woman between 35 and 50 years old with acute or convalescent COVID-19.

The chain employs TRBV5-1 and TRBJ2-1, with 10 positions matching TRBD2. After removal of 0 bases from V and 6 bases from J, the junction contained 3 bases not matched to a gene. Germline values: CDR1 SGHRS, CDR2 YFSETQ. The CDR3 is 15 residues long. CDR3: CASSLETSGRNEQFF. In DNA, the CDR3 is TGCGCCAGCAGCTTGGAGACTAGCGGGCGCAATGAGCAGTTCTTC.

The chain has TRBV4-2 and TRBJ1-2, with D uncertain. This CDR3 has 16 residues. Looked up from germline, CDR1 is LGHNA and CDR2 is YNFKEQ. Trimming stripped 4 bases from V and 0 bases from J, with 15 bases between. CDR3: CASSPNETPANYGYTF. As DNA, the CDR3 is TGTGCCAGCAGCCCAAACGAGACACCGGCTAACTATGGCTACACCTTC.

This clone occurred a few times. This chain joins TRBV18 and TRBJ2-7, with 10 bases lining up with TRBD2. J gave up 5 bases and V 6 bases, and 10 bases lay outside the gene matches. This CDR3 is 15 amino acids long. Germline V gives CDR1 KGHSH, CDR2 LQKENI. The CDR3 DNA reads TGTGCCAGCTCTCTCAGGCTAGCGGGAGAGCACGAGCAGTACTTC. As protein: CASSLRLAGEHEQYF.

The V gene is TRBV12-3 or TRBV12-4, the J gene TRBJ1-2; D perhaps matches TRBD1 (6 bases). The length of the CDR3 is 12 residues. Deletions cut 7 bases from V and 4 bases from J, with 10 bases between. CDR3 region: CASTRGPYGYTF. The CDR3 region has the DNA TGTGCCAGCACCAGGGGCCCCTATGGCTACACCTTC.

The chain links TRBV7-3 to TRBJ2-1; 10 nucleotides match TRBD2. Germline lookup yields CDR1 SGHTA and CDR2 FQGTGA. This CDR3 has 22 residues. V lost 7 bases, J lost 0 bases, and 24 bases stayed unmatched. The CDR3 loop is CASNVPLLAGLGEIISYNEQFF. DNA for the CDR3: TGTGCCAGCAACGTACCATTACTAGCGGGGCTAGGGGAGATTATCTCCTACAATGAGCAGTTCTTC.

This clone was detected only once. The V gene is TRBV2, the J gene TRBJ2-1; D may be TRBD1 (5 bases). Trimming cost V 5 bases and J 4 bases, with 9 bases left between them. Germline assignment: CDR1 SNHLY and CDR2 FYNNEI. This CDR3 is 13 amino acids long. The CDR3 protein is CASSSRDYNEQFF. The CDR3 DNA is TGTGCCAGCAGTTCCAGGGATTACAATGAGCAGTTCTTC.

V usage is TRBV27 and J usage is TRBJ2-1, with 7 bases aligning to TRBD1. V lost 1 base to trimming and J lost 4 bases; unmatched junction nucleotides: 4. There are 15 residues in the CDR3. The germline V gene encodes CDR1 MNHEY and CDR2 SMNVEV (reference sequence). CDR3 DNA sequence: TGTGCCAGCAGTTTATTACGGGACAGATACAATGAGCAGTTCTTC. It specifies CASSLLRDRYNEQFF.

The V and J genes are TRBV13 and TRBJ2-2, with TRBD1 matching over 9 bases. The trim removed 6 bases at V and 4 bases at J, leaving 9 bases unmatched. Germline CDR1 is PRHDT and CDR2 is FYEKMQ (reference sequence). CDR3 length: 16 residues. The CDR3 nucleotides are TGTGCCAGCAGACCACCCGGGACAGGGCCCACCGGGGAGCTGTTTTTT. Its protein product is CASRPPGTGPTGELFF.

The V gene is TRBV2, the J gene TRBJ2-3; TRBD2 aligns across 8 bases. The CDR3 extends over 15 amino acids. Germline CDR1 and CDR2: SNHLY and FYNNEI. The J segment lost 1 base and the V segment lost 4 bases, leaving 4 bases of the junction unmatched. CDR3: CASSVAAGGTDTQYF. For the CDR3, the DNA is TGTGCCAGCAGTGTTGCAGCGGGGGGCACAGATACGCAGTATTTT.

This chain uses TRBV6-5 with TRBJ1-2; D is ambiguous. The CDR3 spans 12 residues. The germline gives CDR1 MNHEY, CDR2 SVGAGI. The V gene lost 5 bases and the J gene lost 2 bases, with 6 bases spanning the gap. The CDR3 DNA reads as TGTGCCAGCAGTCCCGGGAACTATGGCTACACCTTC. Protein sequence: CASSPGNYGYTF.

DNA for the CDR3: TGTGCCAGCAATCCCCAGGGGGCTGACTATGGCTACACCTTC. This translates into CASNPQGADYGYTF. This sequence joins TRBV9 and TRBJ1-2; 8 nucleotides match TRBD1. The CDR3 loop spans 14 amino acids. CDR1 and CDR2 (germline): SGDLS, YYNGEE. V lost 6 bases to trimming and J lost 3 bases; unmatched junction nucleotides: 7. The variable domain in full, with the rest retrieved from reference TRBV9 and TRBJ1-2, is DSGVTQTPKHLITATGQRVTLRCSPRSGDLSVYWYQQSLDQGLQFLIQYYNGEERAKGNILERFSAQQFPDLHSELNLSSLELGDSALYFCASNPQGADYGYTFGSGTRLTVV.

The chain combines TRBV19 with TRBJ1-4; TRBD1 aligns across 8 bases. This CDR3 region has 14 residues. V was pared by 6 bases and J by 5 bases, with 5 bases of the junction left unmatched. Looked up from germline, CDR1 is LNHDA and CDR2 is SQIVND (reference sequence). The CDR3 reads CASSPGQGNEKLFF. CDR3 DNA: TGTGCCAGTAGCCCAGGACAGGGCAATGAAAAACTGTTTTTT.

This rearrangement joins TRBV4-3 to TRBJ2-1, with TRBD2 matching over 7 bases. Germline V gene lookup returns CDR1 LGHNA and CDR2 YSLEER. The CDR3 has 16 residues. V lost 3 bases, J lost 6 bases, and 11 bases stayed unmatched. The CDR3 bases are TGCGCCAGCAGCCAGGGTATGGGACCGGGGGGCAATGAGCAGTTCTTC. The encoded protein is CASSQGMGPGGNEQFF.

This chain links TRBV27 with TRBJ1-2; D may be TRBD1 (5 bases). The CDR3 length is 12 residues. V was trimmed by 4 bases and J by 8 bases, leaving 11 bases between them. Germline-derived CDR1 and CDR2 are MNHEY and SMNVEV (reference sequence). The CDR3 DNA reads TGTGCCAGCAGTTCTTGGGGGGACGGCTACACCTTC. As protein: CASSSWGDGYTF.

The rearrangement uses TRBV6-5 and TRBJ2-2, with unresolved D. Germline assignment: CDR1 MNHEY and CDR2 SVGAGI. This CDR3 spans 13 amino acids. Deletions cut 6 bases from V and 4 bases from J, with 9 bases between. The CDR3: CASRPLTTGELFF. DNA of the CDR3: TGTGCCAGCAGACCACTTACCACCGGGGAGCTGTTTTTT.